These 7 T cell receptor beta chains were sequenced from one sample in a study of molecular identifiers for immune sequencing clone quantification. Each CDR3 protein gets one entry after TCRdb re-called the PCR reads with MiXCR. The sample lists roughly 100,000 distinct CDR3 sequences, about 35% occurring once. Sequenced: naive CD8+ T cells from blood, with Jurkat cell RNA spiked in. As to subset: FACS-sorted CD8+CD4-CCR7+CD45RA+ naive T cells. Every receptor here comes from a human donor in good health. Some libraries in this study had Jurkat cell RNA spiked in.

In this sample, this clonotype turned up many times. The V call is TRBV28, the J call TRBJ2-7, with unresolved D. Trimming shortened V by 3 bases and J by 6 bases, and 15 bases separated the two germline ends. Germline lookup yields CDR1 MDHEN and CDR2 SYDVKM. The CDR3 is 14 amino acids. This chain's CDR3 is CASSLVSDPSEQYF. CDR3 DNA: TGTGCCAGCAGTTTGGTGTCGGACCCTAGCGAGCAGTACTTC.

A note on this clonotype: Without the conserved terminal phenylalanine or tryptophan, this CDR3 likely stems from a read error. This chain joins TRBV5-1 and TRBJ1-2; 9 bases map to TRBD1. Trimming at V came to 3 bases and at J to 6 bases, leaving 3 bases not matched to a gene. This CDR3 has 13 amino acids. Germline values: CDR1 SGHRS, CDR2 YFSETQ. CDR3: CASSSTGGDGYTS. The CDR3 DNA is TGCGCCAGCAGCTCTACAGGGGGCGATGGCTACACCTCC.

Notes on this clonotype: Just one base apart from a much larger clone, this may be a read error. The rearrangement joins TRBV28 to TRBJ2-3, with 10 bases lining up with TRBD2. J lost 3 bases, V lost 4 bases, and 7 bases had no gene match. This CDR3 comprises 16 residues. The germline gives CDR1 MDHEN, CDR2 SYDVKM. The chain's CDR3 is CASSYRSGRPTDTQYF. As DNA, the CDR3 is TGTGCCAGCAGTTACCGTAGCGGGAGGCCAACAGATACGCAGTATTTT.

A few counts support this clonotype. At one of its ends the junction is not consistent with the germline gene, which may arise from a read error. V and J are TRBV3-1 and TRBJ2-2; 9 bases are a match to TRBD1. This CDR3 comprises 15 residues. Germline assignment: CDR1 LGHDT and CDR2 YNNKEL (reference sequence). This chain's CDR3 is CASSQGTGRAGELFF. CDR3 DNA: TGTGCTAGCAGCCAAGGGACAGGGAGGGCCGGGGAGCTGTTTTTT.

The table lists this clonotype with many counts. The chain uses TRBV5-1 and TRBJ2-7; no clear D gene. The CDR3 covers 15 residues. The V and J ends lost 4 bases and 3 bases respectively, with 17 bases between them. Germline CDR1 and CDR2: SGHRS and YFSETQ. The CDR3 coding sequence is TGCGCCAGCAGCCCGACCGGCAGCCGAGACTACGAGCAGTACTTC. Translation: CASSPTGSRDYEQYF.

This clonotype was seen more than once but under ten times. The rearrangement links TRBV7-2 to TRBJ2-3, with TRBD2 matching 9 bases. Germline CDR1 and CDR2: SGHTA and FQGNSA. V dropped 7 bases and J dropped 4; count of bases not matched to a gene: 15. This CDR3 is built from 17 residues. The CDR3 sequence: CASTFPLSGSVSDTQYF. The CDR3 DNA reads TGTGCCAGCACCTTTCCCCTTAGCGGGAGCGTCTCAGATACGCAGTATTTT.

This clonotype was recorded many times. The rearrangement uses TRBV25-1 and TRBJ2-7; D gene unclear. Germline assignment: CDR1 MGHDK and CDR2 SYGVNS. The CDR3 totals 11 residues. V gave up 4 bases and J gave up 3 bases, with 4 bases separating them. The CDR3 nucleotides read TGTGCCAGCAGTGCGAGCTACGAGCAGTACTTC. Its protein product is CASSASYEQYF.